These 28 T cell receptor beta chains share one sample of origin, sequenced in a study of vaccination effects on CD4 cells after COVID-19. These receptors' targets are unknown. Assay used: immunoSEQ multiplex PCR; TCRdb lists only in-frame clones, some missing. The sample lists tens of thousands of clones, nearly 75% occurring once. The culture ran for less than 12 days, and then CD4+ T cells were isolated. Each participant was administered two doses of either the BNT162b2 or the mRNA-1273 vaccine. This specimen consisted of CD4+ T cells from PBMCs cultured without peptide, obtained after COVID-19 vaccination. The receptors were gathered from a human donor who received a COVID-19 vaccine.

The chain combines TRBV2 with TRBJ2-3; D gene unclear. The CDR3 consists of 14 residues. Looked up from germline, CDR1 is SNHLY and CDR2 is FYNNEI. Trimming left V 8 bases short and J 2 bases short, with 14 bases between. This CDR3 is CASPRKSLTDTQYF. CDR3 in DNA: TGTGCCAGCCCTCGTAAGTCACTCACAGATACGCAGTATTTT.

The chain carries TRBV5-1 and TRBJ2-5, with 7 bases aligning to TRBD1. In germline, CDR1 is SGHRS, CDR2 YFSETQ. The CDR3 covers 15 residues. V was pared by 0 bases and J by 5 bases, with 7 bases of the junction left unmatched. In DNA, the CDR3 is TGCGCCAGCAGCTTGGCCCTAGGGGGCAGGGAGACCCAGTACTTC. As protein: CASSLALGGRETQYF.

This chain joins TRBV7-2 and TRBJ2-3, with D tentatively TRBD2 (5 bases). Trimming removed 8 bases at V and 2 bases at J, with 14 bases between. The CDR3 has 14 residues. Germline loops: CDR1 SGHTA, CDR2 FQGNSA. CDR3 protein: CASRHPGITDTQYF. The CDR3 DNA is TGTGCCAGCCGCCATCCGGGAATCACAGATACGCAGTATTTT. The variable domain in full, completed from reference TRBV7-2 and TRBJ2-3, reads GAGVSQSPSNKVTEKGKDVELRCDPISGHTALYWYRQSLGQGLEFLIYFQGNSAPDKSGLPSDRFSAERTGGSVSTLTIQRTQQEDSAVYLCASRHPGITDTQYFGPGTRLTVL.

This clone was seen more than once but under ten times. CDR3 residues: CASSLDPGGYNTGELFF. The CDR3 coding sequence is TGCGCCAGCAGCTTGGATCCAGGGGGATATAACACCGGGGAGCTGTTTTTT. The V and J genes are TRBV5-1 and TRBJ2-2, with 7 nucleotides matching TRBD1. The J segment lost 2 bases and the V segment lost 0 bases, leaving 7 bases of the junction unmatched. The germline V gene has CDR1 SGHRS and CDR2 YFSETQ. The CDR3 covers 17 residues. Variable domain in full (rest from reference TRBV5-1 and TRBJ2-2): KAGVTQTPRYLIKTRGQQVTLSCSPISGHRSVSWYQQTPGQGLQFLFEYFSETQRNKGNFPGRFSGRQFSNSRSEMNVSTLELGDSALYLCASSLDPGGYNTGELFFGEGSRLTVL.

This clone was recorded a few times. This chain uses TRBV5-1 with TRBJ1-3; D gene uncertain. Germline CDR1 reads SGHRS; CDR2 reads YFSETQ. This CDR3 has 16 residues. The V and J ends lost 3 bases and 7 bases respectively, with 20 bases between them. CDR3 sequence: CASSSAGESVGNTIYF. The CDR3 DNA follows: TGCGCCAGCAGCTCGGCCGGGGAGTCGGTTGGGAACACCATATATTTT.

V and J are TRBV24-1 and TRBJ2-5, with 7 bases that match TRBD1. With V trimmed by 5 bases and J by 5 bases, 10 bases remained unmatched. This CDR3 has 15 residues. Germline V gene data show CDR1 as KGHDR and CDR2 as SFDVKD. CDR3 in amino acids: CATSGVTGAGETQYF. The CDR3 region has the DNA TGTGCCACCAGTGGTGTAACAGGGGCTGGGGAGACCCAGTACTTC.

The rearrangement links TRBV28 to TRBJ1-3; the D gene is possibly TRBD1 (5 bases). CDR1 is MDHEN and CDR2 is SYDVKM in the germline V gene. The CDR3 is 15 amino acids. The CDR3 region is CAADGGVRSGNTIYF. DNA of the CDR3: TGTGCAGCTGACGGGGGGGTTAGATCTGGAAACACCATATATTTT.

CDR3 sequence (DNA): TGTGCCAGCAGTGGGAGCGGGGGGGCGGATACGCAGTATTTT. It specifies CASSGSGGADTQYF. The rearrangement joins TRBV2 to TRBJ2-3; 10 bases fit TRBD2. J gave up 6 bases and V 4 bases, and 4 bases lay outside the gene matches. Germline lookup yields CDR1 SNHLY and CDR2 FYNNEI. The CDR3 spans 14 residues.

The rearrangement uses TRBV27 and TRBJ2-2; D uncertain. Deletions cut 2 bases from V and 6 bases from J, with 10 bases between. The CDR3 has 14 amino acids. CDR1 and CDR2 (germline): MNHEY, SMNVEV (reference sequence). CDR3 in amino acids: CASSLGVSSGELFF. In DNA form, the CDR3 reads TGTGCCAGCAGTTTAGGCGTTAGTTCCGGGGAGCTGTTTTTT.

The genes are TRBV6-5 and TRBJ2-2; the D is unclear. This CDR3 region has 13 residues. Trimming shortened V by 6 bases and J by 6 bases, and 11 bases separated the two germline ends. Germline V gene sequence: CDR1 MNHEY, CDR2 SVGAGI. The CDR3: CASSRSQSGELFF. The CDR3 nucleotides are TGTGCCAGCAGCCGTTCCCAGTCCGGGGAGCTGTTTTTT.

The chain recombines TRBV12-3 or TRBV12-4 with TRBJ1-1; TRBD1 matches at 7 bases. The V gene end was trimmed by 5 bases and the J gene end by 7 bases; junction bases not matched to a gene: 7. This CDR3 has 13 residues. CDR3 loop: CASSRGQGVEAFF. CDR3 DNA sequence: TGTGCCAGCAGTAGAGGTCAGGGGGTTGAAGCTTTCTTT.

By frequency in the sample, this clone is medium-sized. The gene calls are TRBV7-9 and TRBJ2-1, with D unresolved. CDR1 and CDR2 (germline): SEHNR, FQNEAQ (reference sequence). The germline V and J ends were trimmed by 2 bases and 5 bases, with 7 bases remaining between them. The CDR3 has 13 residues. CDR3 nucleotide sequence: TGTGCCAGCAGCTTAAACCGTGACAATGAGCAGTTCTTC. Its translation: CASSLNRDNEQFF.

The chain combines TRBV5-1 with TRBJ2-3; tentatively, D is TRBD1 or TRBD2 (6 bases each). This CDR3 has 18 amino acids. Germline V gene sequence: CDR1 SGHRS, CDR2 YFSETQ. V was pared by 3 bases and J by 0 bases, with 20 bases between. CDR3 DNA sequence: TGCGCCAGCAGCTGGGGGGCACAGACAAGTCCTAGCACAGATACGCAGTATTTT. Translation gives CASSWGAQTSPSTDTQYF.

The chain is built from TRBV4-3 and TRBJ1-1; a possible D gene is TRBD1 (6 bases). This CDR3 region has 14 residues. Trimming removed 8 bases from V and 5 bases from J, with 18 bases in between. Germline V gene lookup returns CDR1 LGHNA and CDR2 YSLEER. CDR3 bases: TGCGCCAGCGCCACGGGGGCGTCAGGAACTGAAGCTTTCTTT. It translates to CASATGASGTEAFF.

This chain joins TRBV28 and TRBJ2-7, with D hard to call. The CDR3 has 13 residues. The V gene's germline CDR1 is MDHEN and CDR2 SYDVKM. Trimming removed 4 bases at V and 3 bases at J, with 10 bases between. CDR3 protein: CASSWNRVYEQYV. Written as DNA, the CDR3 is TGTGCCAGCAGTTGGAACAGAGTCTACGAGCAGTACGTC.

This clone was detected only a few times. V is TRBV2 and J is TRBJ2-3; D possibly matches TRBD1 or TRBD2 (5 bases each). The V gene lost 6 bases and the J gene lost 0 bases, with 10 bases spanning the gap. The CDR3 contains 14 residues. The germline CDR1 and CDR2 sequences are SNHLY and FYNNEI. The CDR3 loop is CASSKGRSTDTQYF. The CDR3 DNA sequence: TGTGCCAGCAGCAAGGGGAGAAGCACAGATACGCAGTATTTT.

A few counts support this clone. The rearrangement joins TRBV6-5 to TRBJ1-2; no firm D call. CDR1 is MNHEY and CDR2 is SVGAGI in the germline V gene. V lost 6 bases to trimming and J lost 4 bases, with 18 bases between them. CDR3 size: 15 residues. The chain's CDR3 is CASRKQSGAGYGYTF. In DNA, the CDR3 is TGTGCCAGCAGGAAACAATCCGGAGCGGGCTATGGCTACACCTTC.

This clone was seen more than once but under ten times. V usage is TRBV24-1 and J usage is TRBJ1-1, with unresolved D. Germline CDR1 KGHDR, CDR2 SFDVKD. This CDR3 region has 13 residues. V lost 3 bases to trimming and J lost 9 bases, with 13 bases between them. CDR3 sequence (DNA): TGTGCCACCAGTGATACCGGGAGGAGGAAAGCTTTCTTT. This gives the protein CATSDTGRRKAFF.

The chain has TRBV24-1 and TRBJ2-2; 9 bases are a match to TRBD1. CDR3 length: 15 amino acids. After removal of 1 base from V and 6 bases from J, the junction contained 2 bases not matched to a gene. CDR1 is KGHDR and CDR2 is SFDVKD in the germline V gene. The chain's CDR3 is CATSDFTGGPGELFF. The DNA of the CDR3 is TGTGCCACCAGTGATTTCACAGGGGGCCCCGGGGAGCTGTTTTTT.

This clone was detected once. The chain's CDR3 is CASSPPSLKRGRNTGELFF. The CDR3, as DNA: TGTGCCAGCTCACCACCCTCTTTGAAGCGGGGGAGAAACACCGGGGAGCTGTTTTTT. This chain connects TRBV18 to TRBJ2-2; 8 positions agree with TRBD2. The CDR3 has 19 residues. V was clipped by 0 bases and J by 2 bases; unmatched bases: 11. Germline V CDR1 and CDR2: KGHSH, LQKENI. Full variable domain (rest looked up from reference TRBV18 and TRBJ2-2): NAGVMQNPRHLVRRRGQEARLRCSPMKGHSHVYWYRQLPEEGLKFMVYLQKENIIDESGMPKERFSAEFPKEGPSILRIQQVVRGDSAAYFCASSPPSLKRGRNTGELFFGEGSRLTVL.

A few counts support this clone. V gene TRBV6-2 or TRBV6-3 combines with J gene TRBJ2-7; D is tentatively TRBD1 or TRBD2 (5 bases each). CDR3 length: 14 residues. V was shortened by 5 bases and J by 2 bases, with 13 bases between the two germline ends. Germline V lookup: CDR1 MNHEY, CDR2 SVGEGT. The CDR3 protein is CASSPGRLPYEQYV. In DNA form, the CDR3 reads TGTGCCAGCAGTCCGGGACGACTACCCTACGAGCAGTACGTC.

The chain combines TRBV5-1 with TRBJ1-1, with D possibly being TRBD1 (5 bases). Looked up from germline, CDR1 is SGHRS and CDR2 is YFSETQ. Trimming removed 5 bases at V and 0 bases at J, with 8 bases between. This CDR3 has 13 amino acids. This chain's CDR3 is CASRRGLNTEAFF. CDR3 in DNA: TGCGCCAGCAGGAGGGGCTTGAACACTGAAGCTTTCTTT.

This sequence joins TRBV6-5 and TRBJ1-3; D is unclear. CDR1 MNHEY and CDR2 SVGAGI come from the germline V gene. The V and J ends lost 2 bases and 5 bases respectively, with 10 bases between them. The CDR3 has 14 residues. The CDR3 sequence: CASSYGLERNTIYF. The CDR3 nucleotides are TGTGCCAGCAGTTACGGGCTAGAGCGAAACACCATATATTTT.

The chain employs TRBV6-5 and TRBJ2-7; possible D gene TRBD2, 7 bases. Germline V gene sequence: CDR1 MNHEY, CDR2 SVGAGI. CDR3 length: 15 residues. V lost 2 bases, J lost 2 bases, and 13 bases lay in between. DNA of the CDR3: TGTGCCAGCAGTTACGGGGAGGGGGTTCCCTACGAGCAGTACGTC. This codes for CASSYGEGVPYEQYV.

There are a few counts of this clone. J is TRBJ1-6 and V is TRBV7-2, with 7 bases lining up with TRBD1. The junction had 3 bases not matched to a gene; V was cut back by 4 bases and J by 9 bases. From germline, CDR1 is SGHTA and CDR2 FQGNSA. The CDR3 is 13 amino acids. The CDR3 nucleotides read TGTGCCAGCAGCTATACAGGGGTTTCACCCCTCCACTTT. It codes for CASSYTGVSPLHF.

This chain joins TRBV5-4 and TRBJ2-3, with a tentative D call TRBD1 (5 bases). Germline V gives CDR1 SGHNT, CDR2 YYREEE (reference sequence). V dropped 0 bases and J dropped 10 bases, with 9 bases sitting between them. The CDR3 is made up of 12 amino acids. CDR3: CASSLDRSAQYF. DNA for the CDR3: TGTGCCAGCAGCTTGGACAGGTCTGCGCAGTATTTT.

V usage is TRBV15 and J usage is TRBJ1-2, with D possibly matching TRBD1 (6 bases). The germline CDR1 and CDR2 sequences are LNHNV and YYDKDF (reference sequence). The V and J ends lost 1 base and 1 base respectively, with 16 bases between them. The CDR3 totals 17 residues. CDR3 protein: CATSRGGGVPNNYGYTF. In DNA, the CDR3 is TGTGCCACCAGCAGAGGAGGGGGTGTTCCCAATAACTATGGCTACACCTTC.

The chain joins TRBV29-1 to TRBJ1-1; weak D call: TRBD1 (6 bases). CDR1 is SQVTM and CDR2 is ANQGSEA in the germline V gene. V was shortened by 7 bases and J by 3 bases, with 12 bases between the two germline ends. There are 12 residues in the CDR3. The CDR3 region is CSALPGDTEAFF. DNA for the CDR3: TGCAGCGCCCTACCAGGGGACACTGAAGCTTTCTTT.